This T cell receptor (beta chain) is drawn from a study of response to subunit inactivated influenza vaccine. TCRdb re-called the RT-PCR reads with MiXCR, one entry per CDR3 protein. Of about 520,000 distinct CDR3 sequences detected, about 25% appear once; the ten largest clones hold 1.5% to 2%. V was clipped by 3 bases and J by 10 bases; unmatched bases: 7. Germline values: CDR1 SQVTM, CDR2 ANQGSEA. This CDR3 contains 14 residues. The material sequenced was CD4+ T cells sorted from PBMCs, taken around 5 days after vaccination. This chain links TRBV29-1 with TRBJ2-1; 12 nucleotides match TRBD2. This receptor was taken from a man in his forties or fifties who received an inactivated influenza vaccine. DNA for the CDR3: TGCAGCGTTGACCTAGCGGGAGGGCTAGGCGAGCAGTTCTTC. Its translation is CSVDLAGGLGEQFF.